This TCR beta chain derives from a study of CD8 T cells in ankylosing spondylitis. Study results and limitations: CD8+ by phenotype, disease-linked clones were relatively rare in peripheral blood. Past studies reported some motif variants in reactive arthritis synovial fluid and blood. Matched synovial fluid from ankylosing spondylitis patients was reported to be enriched for disease-linked clones. For ankylosing spondylitis blood, a TCR beta motif of 7 to 9 highly homologous variants appeared characteristic.

Making use of molecular barcodes, quantitative 5'-RACE generated TCR beta libraries. Using its own MiXCR run on the 5' RACE reads, TCRdb lists one record per CDR3 protein. The sample has more than 250,000 distinct CDR3 sequences, around 8% seen once. About this clonotype: Its specificity is unknown.

Germline V gene lookup returns CDR1 GTSNPN and CDR2 SVGIG (reference sequence). V lost 1 base, J lost 13 bases, and 20 bases lay in between. The length of the CDR3 is 15 residues. This sequence joins TRBV30 and TRBJ1-6; D not certain. The TCR comes from a male donor with ankylosing spondylitis. The sample taken for sequencing was blood, either unsorted or a sorted T cell fraction (not recorded which). The CDR3 sequence is CAWSAMRNTEYPLHF. CDR3 in DNA: TGTGCCTGGAGTGCAATGCGGAACACCGAGTATCCCCTCCACTTT. Based on the CDR3 plus reference TRBV30 and TRBJ1-6, the full variable domain is SQTIHQWPATLVQPVGSPLSLECTVEGTSNPNLYWYRQAAGRGLQLLFYSVGIGQISSEVPQNLSASRPQDRQFILSSKKLLLSDSGFYLCAWSAMRNTEYPLHFGNGTRLTVT.